The next 29 T cell receptor beta chains were all read from a single sample in a study of control samples from healthy donors and cancer patients. Some clones are missing from TCRdb's copy, which holds only in-frame ones; the method was immunoSEQ multiplex PCR. The data contain under 450,000 clones, 90% of them seen just once; the ten biggest clones take up just under 6.5%. What was sequenced was PBMCs. These receptors were taken from a man in his forties with head and neck cancer.

The CDR3 sequence: CASNELWRGATEAFF. The CDR3 region has the DNA TGTGCCAGCAACGAACTGTGGAGGGGAGCGACTGAAGCTTTCTTT. The rearrangement joins TRBV6-5 to TRBJ1-1; the D gene is possibly TRBD1 (5 bases). The germline CDR1 and CDR2 sequences are MNHEY and SVGAGI. V was trimmed by 7 bases and J by 5 bases, leaving 20 bases between them. The CDR3 contains 15 residues.

The chain uses TRBV13 and TRBJ2-1; 9 nucleotides align to TRBD2. Germline values: CDR1 PRHDT, CDR2 FYEKMQ (reference sequence). The V and J ends lost 0 bases and 3 bases, in that order; junction bases with no gene match: 12. CDR3 length: 19 amino acids. CDR3 region: CASSLGLRGGGGVYNEQFF. The DNA for the CDR3 is TGTGCCAGCAGCTTAGGCCTGCGGGGGGGCGGAGGGGTCTACAATGAGCAGTTCTTC. Filled out from reference TRBV13 and TRBJ2-1, the complete variable domain reads AAGVIQSPRHLIKEKRETATLKCYPIPRHDTVYWYQQGPGQDPQFLISFYEKMQSDKGSIPDRFSAQQFSDYHSELNMSSLELGDSALYFCASSLGLRGGGGVYNEQFFGPGTRLTVL.

The rearrangement joins TRBV7-9 to TRBJ2-3; D is perhaps TRBD2 (5 bases). Germline CDR1 SEHNR, CDR2 FQNEAQ (reference sequence). The CDR3 is 19 residues long. Trimming removed 5 bases at V and 2 bases at J, with 26 bases between. This chain's CDR3 is CASSPIPPGTVGSTDTQYF. The CDR3 DNA is TGTGCCAGCAGCCCCATTCCCCCGGGAACAGTGGGTTCCACAGATACGCAGTATTTT.

V usage is TRBV19 and J usage is TRBJ2-3; 8 bases fit TRBD1. V gave up 3 bases and J gave up 9 bases; unmatched junction bases: 8. CDR3 length equals 14 residues. Germline CDR1 is LNHDA and CDR2 is SQIVND (reference sequence). CDR3 amino acids: CASSIESGGRTQYF. CDR3 nucleotide sequence: TGTGCCAGTAGTATCGAGTCAGGGGGCCGCACGCAGTATTTT. Variable domain in full (rest from reference TRBV19 and TRBJ2-3): DGGITQSPKYLFRKEGQNVTLSCEQNLNHDAMYWYRQDPGQGLRLIYYSQIVNDFQKGDIAEGYSVSREKKESFPLTVTSAQKNPTAFYLCASSIESGGRTQYFGPGTRLTVL.

This chain links TRBV18 with TRBJ1-2, with a weak D call TRBD1 (5 bases). In germline, CDR1 is KGHSH, CDR2 LQKENI. There are 15 residues in the CDR3. V was trimmed by 4 bases and J by 0 bases, leaving 12 bases between them. CDR3 bases: TGTGCCAGCTCACTAACAAAGGGACCTAACTATGGCTACACCTTC. Amino acid sequence: CASSLTKGPNYGYTF. The whole variable domain, remainder taken from reference TRBV18 and TRBJ1-2, is NAGVMQNPRHLVRRRGQEARLRCSPMKGHSHVYWYRQLPEEGLKFMVYLQKENIIDESGMPKERFSAEFPKEGPSILRIQQVVRGDSAAYFCASSLTKGPNYGYTFGSGTRLTVV.

The chain carries TRBV7-9 and TRBJ1-5; maybe TRBD1 (6 bases). CDR3 size: 13 residues. Trimming took off 2 bases at V and 8 bases at J, with 10 bases between the two ends. Germline CDR1 reads SEHNR; CDR2 reads FQNEAQ (reference sequence). This CDR3 is CASSLRGGEPQHF. CDR3 DNA sequence: TGTGCCAGCAGCTTACGCGGGGGCGAGCCCCAGCATTTT.

The V and J genes are TRBV4-3 and TRBJ2-7, with D possibly being TRBD2 (7 bases). Germline loops: CDR1 LGHNA, CDR2 YSLEER. CDR3 length: 15 amino acids. The V end lost 8 bases, the J end lost 3 bases, and 20 bases lay between the germline ends. The CDR3 sequence: CASGQSGGAFYEQYF. CDR3 DNA sequence: TGCGCCAGCGGACAGTCTGGGGGGGCATTCTACGAGCAGTACTTC.

This chain connects TRBV6-6 to TRBJ1-1, with D perhaps TRBD1 (6 bases). The CDR3 runs to 18 residues. Trimming shortened V by 5 bases and J by 0 bases, and 22 bases separated the two germline ends. Germline V gene sequence: CDR1 MNHNY, CDR2 SVGAGI (reference sequence). In DNA, the CDR3 is TGTGCCAGCAGTCCCGGGACACTCCAAATGATCATGAACACTGAAGCTTTCTTT. Amino acid sequence: CASSPGTLQMIMNTEAFF.

This rearrangement joins TRBV4-2 to TRBJ1-4; D perhaps matches TRBD1 (5 bases). V dropped 2 bases and J dropped 7 bases, with 14 bases sitting between them. This CDR3 has 15 amino acids. CDR1 LGHNA and CDR2 YNFKEQ come from the germline V gene. In DNA form, the CDR3 reads TGTGCCAGCAGCCAACCAGGGAGCGTTCGTGAAAAACTGTTTTTT. This codes for CASSQPGSVREKLFF.

The chain has TRBV6-5 and TRBJ1-5; possible D gene TRBD1, 6 bases. CDR3 size: 15 residues. Deletions cut 5 bases from V and 5 bases from J, with 16 bases between. Germline V gene lookup returns CDR1 MNHEY and CDR2 SVGAGI. CDR3 protein: CASSTELGGHQPQHF. DNA of the CDR3: TGTGCCAGCAGTACCGAACTGGGGGGGCATCAGCCCCAGCATTTT.

This rearrangement joins TRBV9 to TRBJ2-2; perhaps TRBD1 as D (5 bases). Germline V gene lookup returns CDR1 SGDLS and CDR2 YYNGEE. This CDR3 is 15 amino acids long. V lost 3 bases, J lost 0 bases, and 9 bases lay in between. The CDR3 spells CASSGTSANTGELFF. CDR3 bases: TGTGCCAGCAGCGGGACATCCGCGAACACCGGGGAGCTGTTTTTT.

The chain carries TRBV27 and TRBJ2-7, with 8 bases identical to TRBD1. Trimming took 5 bases from V and 2 from J; bases not matched to a gene: 2. The V gene's germline CDR1 is MNHEY and CDR2 SMNVEV (reference sequence). The CDR3 consists of 13 residues. In DNA, the CDR3 is TGTGCCAGCAGTCCGGGACAGGCCTACGAGCAGTACTTC. Translating it yields CASSPGQAYEQYF.

This clone has only one observation. V is TRBV5-6 and J is TRBJ2-7; D assignment may be TRBD1 or TRBD2 (5 bases each). Germline V lookup: CDR1 SGHDT, CDR2 YYEEEE. V lost 2 bases to trimming and J lost 0 bases, with 15 bases between them. The CDR3 is 16 amino acids. CDR3 bases: TGTGCCAGCAGCTTACATCGGGACGGCCGCTCCTACGAGCAGTACTTC. This codes for CASSLHRDGRSYEQYF.

This sequence joins TRBV19 and TRBJ2-3; D is possibly TRBD1 or TRBD2 (5 bases each). This CDR3 contains 15 residues. Germline assignment: CDR1 LNHDA and CDR2 SQIVND (reference sequence). V was pared by 6 bases and J by 5 bases, with 18 bases between. The CDR3 coding sequence is TGTGCCAGTAGCTTCCGGGACCCATCGGTAGATACGCAGTATTTT. Its protein is CASSFRDPSVDTQYF.

V usage is TRBV19 and J usage is TRBJ1-4; the D gene is possibly TRBD1 (5 bases). Germline values: CDR1 LNHDA, CDR2 SQIVND (reference sequence). This CDR3 is built from 17 residues. Deletions cut 5 bases from V and 5 bases from J, with 21 bases between. The DNA of the CDR3 is TGTGCCAGTAGTCCGTCCCAGGGCGGTGTGGGGAATGAAAAACTGTTTTTT. Protein sequence: CASSPSQGGVGNEKLFF.

This clone was detected only a few times. The genes are TRBV9 and TRBJ2-7; 11 nucleotides align to TRBD2. Trimming cost V 4 bases and J 7 bases; bases outside gene matches: 10. Germline assignment: CDR1 SGDLS and CDR2 YYNGEE. The CDR3 spans 15 residues. The CDR3 is CASSPRLAGSGEQYF. For the CDR3, the DNA is TGTGCCAGCAGCCCGCGACTAGCGGGATCGGGGGAGCAGTACTTC. The variable domain in full, completed from reference TRBV9 and TRBJ2-7, reads DSGVTQTPKHLITATGQRVTLRCSPRSGDLSVYWYQQSLDQGLQFLIQYYNGEERAKGNILERFSAQQFPDLHSELNLSSLELGDSALYFCASSPRLAGSGEQYFGPGTRLTVT.

The CDR3 loop is CSARQEGYTF. Here the CDR3 DNA reads TGCAGTGCTCGGCAGGAAGGCTACACCTTC. This chain joins TRBV20-1 and TRBJ1-2, with unresolved D. Per germline, CDR1 DFQATT and CDR2 SNEGSKA (reference sequence). The germline V and J ends were trimmed by 5 bases and 8 bases, with 9 bases remaining between them. The CDR3 extends over 10 amino acids.

This clone was counted once. The chain employs TRBV3-1 (or the pseudogene TRBV3-2) and TRBJ2-2; 9 nucleotides agree with TRBD2. Germline trimming cut 1 base from V and 5 bases from J; bases unmatched to any gene: 5. The CDR3 spans 16 residues. The germline CDR1 and CDR2 sequences are LGHDT and YNNKEL (reference sequence). As DNA, the CDR3 is TGTGCCAGCAGCCAAGTAAGCCTAGCGGGGACCGGGGAGCTGTTTTTT. This translates into CASSQVSLAGTGELFF.

This clone was detected only once. The gene calls are TRBV7-9 and TRBJ1-5; no clear D gene. There are 13 residues in the CDR3. CDR1 and CDR2 from the germline V gene are SEHNR and FQNEAQ (reference sequence). V lost 1 base and J 1 base, leaving 2 bases between the germline ends. In nucleotides, the CDR3 is TGTGCCAGCAGCTTAGTAAGCAATCAGCCCCAGCATTTT. Encoded protein: CASSLVSNQPQHF.

Concerning this clone: One junction end does not reproduce the germline sequence, and a read error may be involved. The identical CDR3 is also encoded by other nucleotide sequences in the sample. The gene calls are TRBV27 and TRBJ2-7; TRBD1 aligns across 12 bases. The CDR3 is made up of 15 amino acids. CDR1 and CDR2 from the germline V gene are MNHEY and SMNVEV (reference sequence). CDR3 bases: TGTGCCAGCAGCGTAAAGGCCGGGACAGGGGGCAAAGCGTACTTT. Its translation is CASSVKAGTGGKAYF.

The chain uses TRBV18 and TRBJ2-3; the match to TRBD1 covers 8 bases. The germline V gene encodes CDR1 KGHSH and CDR2 LQKENI. J lost 2 bases, V lost 6 bases, and 7 bases had no gene match. This CDR3 comprises 15 residues. This CDR3 reads CASSPTGAVTDTQYF. The CDR3 bases are TGTGCCAGCTCTCCGACAGGGGCCGTCACAGATACGCAGTATTTT.

About this clone: This sample also contains other DNA sequences that code for the same CDR3. This rearrangement joins TRBV28 to TRBJ2-2, with D hard to call. Per germline, CDR1 MDHEN and CDR2 SYDVKM. The CDR3 contains 11 residues. The V gene lost 2 bases and the J gene lost 8 bases, with 3 bases spanning the gap. The CDR3 bases are TGTGCCAGCAGTTTAAGAGGGGAGCTGTTTTTT. The encoded protein is CASSLRGELFF.

The gene calls are TRBV5-6 and TRBJ1-5, with TRBD1 matching 10 bases. Per the germline V gene, CDR1 is SGHDT and CDR2 is YYEEEE. The junction had 10 bases not matched to a gene; V was cut back by 3 bases and J by 7 bases. The CDR3 consists of 16 residues. CDR3 in DNA: TGTGCCAGCAGCTCGACCGGGACAGGGGCACACCAGCCCCAGCATTTT. It specifies CASSSTGTGAHQPQHF.

The V and J genes are TRBV6-6 and TRBJ1-1; possible D gene TRBD1, 6 bases. Per germline, CDR1 MNHNY and CDR2 SVGAGI (reference sequence). The CDR3 loop spans 13 amino acids. V gave up 6 bases and J gave up 1 base, with 9 bases separating them. This chain's CDR3 is CASSLDRNTEAFF. The CDR3 DNA sequence: TGTGCCAGCAGCCTGGACAGGAACACTGAAGCTTTCTTT.

This clone appeared once. Different DNA sequences within this sample yield the same CDR3. The chain is built from TRBV28 and TRBJ2-2, with a possible D match to TRBD2 (6 bases). The V end lost 2 bases, the J end lost 3 bases, and 7 bases lay between the germline ends. The CDR3 length is 14 residues. In germline, CDR1 is MDHEN, CDR2 SYDVKM. The DNA of the CDR3 is TGTGCCAGCAGTTTACGGGGGTACACCGGGGAGCTGTTTTTT. This codes for CASSLRGYTGELFF.

This chain uses TRBV7-8 with TRBJ1-5, with D hard to call. The CDR3 is 18 residues long. Germline V gene data show CDR1 as SGHVS and CDR2 as FQNEAQ. V dropped 5 bases and J dropped 2 bases, with 22 bases sitting between them. As DNA, the CDR3 is TGTGCCAGCAGCCTCTCCGGCCCCTACCAGGAGGGCAATCAGCCCCAGCATTTT. As protein: CASSLSGPYQEGNQPQHF.

The rearrangement joins TRBV19 to TRBJ2-1; possibly TRBD2 for D (5 bases). Germline CDR1 reads LNHDA; CDR2 reads SQIVND (reference sequence). The CDR3 runs 14 residues. Trimming pared 6 bases from V and 6 bases from J, leaving 15 bases between. CDR3 residues: CASSDPPGVNEQFF. CDR3 coding DNA: TGTGCCAGTAGCGACCCACCCGGGGTCAATGAGCAGTTCTTC.

The chain recombines TRBV9 with TRBJ2-7, with D possibly matching TRBD2 (7 bases). Germline CDR1 reads SGDLS; CDR2 reads YYNGEE. V was shortened by 0 bases and J by 4 bases, with 14 bases between the two germline ends. This CDR3 is 15 amino acids long. The CDR3 DNA is TGTGCCAGCAGCGTAGCTGGGGGGGCGACTTACGAGCAGTACTTC. This sequence encodes CASSVAGGATYEQYF.

This clone was detected only once. The rearrangement joins TRBV9 to TRBJ1-2; the match to TRBD1 covers 8 bases. The CDR3 totals 18 residues. With 2 bases clipped from V and 1 base from J, the junction kept 13 bases outside the gene matches. From germline, CDR1 is SGDLS and CDR2 YYNGEE. CDR3 DNA: TGTGCCAGCAGCGTGGCGGGGCAGGGGGCCCTTTTTAACTATGGCTACACCTTC. It yields the protein CASSVAGQGALFNYGYTF.